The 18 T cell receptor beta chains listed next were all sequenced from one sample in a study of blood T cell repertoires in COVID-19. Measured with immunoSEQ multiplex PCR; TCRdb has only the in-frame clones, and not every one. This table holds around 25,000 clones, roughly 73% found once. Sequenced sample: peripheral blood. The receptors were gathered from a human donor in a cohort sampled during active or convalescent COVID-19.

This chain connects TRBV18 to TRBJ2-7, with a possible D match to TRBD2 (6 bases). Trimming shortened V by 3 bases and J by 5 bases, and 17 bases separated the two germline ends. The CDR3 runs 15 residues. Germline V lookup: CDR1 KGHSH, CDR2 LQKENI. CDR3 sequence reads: CASSPVGGLEDEQYF. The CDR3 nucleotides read TGTGCCAGCTCACCGGTGGGGGGACTGGAGGACGAGCAGTACTTC.

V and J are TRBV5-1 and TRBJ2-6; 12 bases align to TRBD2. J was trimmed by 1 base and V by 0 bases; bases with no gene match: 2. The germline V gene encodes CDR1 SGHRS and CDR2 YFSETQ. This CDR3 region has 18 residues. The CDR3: CASSLASGRGSGANVLTF. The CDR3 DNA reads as TGCGCCAGCAGCTTGGCTAGCGGGAGGGGTTCTGGGGCCAACGTCCTGACTTTC. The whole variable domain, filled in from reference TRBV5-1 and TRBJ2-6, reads KAGVTQTPRYLIKTRGQQVTLSCSPISGHRSVSWYQQTPGQGLQFLFEYFSETQRNKGNFPGRFSGRQFSNSRSEMNVSTLELGDSALYLCASSLASGRGSGANVLTFGAGSRLTVL.

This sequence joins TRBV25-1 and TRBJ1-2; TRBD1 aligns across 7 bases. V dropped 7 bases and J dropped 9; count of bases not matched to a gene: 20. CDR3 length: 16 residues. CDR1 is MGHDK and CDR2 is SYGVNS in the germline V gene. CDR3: CASNMTGPRASSCYTF. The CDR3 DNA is TGTGCCAGCAATATGACAGGGCCTCGGGCGAGCTCTTGCTACACCTTC.

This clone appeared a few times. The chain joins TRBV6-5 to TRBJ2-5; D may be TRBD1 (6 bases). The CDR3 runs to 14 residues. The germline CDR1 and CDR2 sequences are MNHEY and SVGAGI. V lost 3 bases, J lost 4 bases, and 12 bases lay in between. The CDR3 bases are TGTGCCAGCAGTTATCTGGACAGACGAGAGACCCAGTACTTC. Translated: CASSYLDRRETQYF.

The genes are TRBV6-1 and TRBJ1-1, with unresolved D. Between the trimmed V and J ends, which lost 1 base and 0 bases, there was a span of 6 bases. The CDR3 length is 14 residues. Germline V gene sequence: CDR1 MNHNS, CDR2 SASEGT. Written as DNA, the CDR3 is TGTGCCAGCAGTGAAGGGGCCATGAACACTGAAGCTTTCTTT. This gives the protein CASSEGAMNTEAFF.

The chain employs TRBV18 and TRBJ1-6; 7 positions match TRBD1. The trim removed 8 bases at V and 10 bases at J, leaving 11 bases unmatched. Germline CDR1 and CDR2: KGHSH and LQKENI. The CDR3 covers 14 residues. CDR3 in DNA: TGTGCCAGCGCTGGACAGGTCCTTGGATCACCCCTCCACTTT. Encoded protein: CASAGQVLGSPLHF. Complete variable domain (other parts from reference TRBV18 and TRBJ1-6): NAGVMQNPRHLVRRRGQEARLRCSPMKGHSHVYWYRQLPEEGLKFMVYLQKENIIDESGMPKERFSAEFPKEGPSILRIQQVVRGDSAAYFCASAGQVLGSPLHFGNGTRLTVT.

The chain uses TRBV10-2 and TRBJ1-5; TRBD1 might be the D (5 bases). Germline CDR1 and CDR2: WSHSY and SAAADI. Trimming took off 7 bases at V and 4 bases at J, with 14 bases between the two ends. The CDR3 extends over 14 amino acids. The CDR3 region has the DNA TGCGCCAGCACGAACCATGGGGGGAATCAGCCCCAGCATTTT. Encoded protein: CASTNHGGNQPQHF.

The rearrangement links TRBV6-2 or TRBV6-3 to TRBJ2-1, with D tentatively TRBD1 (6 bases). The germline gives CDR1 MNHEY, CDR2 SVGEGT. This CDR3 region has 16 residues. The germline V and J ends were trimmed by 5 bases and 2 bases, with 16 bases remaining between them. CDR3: CASSTTKQGTYNEQFF. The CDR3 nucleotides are TGTGCCAGCAGTACCACCAAACAGGGTACCTACAATGAGCAGTTCTTC.

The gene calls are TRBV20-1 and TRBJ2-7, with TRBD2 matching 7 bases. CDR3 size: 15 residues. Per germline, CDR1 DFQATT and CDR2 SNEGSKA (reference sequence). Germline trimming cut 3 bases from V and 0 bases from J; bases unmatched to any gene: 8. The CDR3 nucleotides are TGCAGTGCTAGTATGGCTAGCGGTAGCTCCTACGAGCAGTACGTC. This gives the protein CSASMASGSSYEQYV.

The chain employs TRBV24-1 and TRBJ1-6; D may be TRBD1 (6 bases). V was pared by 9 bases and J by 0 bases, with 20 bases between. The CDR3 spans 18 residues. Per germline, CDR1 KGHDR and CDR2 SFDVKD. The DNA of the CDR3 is TGTGCCACCCACCTCATCGGGGGGCAGAGCTCCTATAATTCACCCCTCCACTTT. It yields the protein CATHLIGGQSSYNSPLHF.

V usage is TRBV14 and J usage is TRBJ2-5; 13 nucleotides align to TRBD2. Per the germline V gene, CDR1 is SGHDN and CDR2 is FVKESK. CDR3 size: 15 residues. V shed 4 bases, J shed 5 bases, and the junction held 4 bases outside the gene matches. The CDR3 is CASSRGTSGAETQYF. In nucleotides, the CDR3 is TGTGCCAGCAGCCGGGGGACTAGCGGGGCGGAGACCCAGTACTTC.

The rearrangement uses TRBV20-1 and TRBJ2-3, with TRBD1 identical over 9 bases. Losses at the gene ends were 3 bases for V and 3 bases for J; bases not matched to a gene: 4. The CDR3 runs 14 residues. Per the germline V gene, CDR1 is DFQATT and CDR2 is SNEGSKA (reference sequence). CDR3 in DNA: TGCAGTGCTAGTACAGGGGGCTTGACAGATACGCAGTATTTT. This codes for CSASTGGLTDTQYF.

CDR3 sequence: CASTPLGGLNTGELFF. In DNA form, the CDR3 reads TGTGCCAGCACCCCCCTCGGAGGACTGAACACCGGGGAGCTGTTTTTT. This sequence joins TRBV3-1 (or the pseudogene TRBV3-2) and TRBJ2-2, with a possible D match to TRBD2 (5 bases). The V end was cut by 7 bases, the J end by 1 base, with 16 bases between. This CDR3 has 16 residues. Germline CDR1 and CDR2: LGHDT and YNNKEL (reference sequence).

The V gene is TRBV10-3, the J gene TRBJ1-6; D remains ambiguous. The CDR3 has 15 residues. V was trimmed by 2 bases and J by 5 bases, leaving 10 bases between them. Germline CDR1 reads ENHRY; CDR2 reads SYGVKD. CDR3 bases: TGTGCCATCAGTGAGGGTGACAAGAATAATTCACCCCTCCACTTT. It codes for CAISEGDKNNSPLHF.

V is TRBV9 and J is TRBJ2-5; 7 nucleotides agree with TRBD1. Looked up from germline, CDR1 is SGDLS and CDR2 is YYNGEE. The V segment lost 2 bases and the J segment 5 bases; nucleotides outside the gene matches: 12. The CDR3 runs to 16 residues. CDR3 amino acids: CASSVAPRDSAETQYF. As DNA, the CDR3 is TGTGCCAGCAGCGTGGCTCCCCGGGACAGTGCCGAGACCCAGTACTTC.

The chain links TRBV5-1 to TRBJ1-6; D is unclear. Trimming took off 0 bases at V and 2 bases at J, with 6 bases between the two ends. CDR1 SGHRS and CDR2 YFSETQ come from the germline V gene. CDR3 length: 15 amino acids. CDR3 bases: TGCGCCAGCAGCTTGGGAGTACCCTATAATTCACCCCTCCACTTT. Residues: CASSLGVPYNSPLHF.

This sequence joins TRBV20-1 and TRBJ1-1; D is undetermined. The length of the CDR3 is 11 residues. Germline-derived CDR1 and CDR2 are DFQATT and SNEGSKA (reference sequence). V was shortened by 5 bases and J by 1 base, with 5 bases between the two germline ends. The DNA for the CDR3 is TGCAGTGCTCCAGGGAACACTGAAGCTTTCTTT. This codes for CSAPGNTEAFF.

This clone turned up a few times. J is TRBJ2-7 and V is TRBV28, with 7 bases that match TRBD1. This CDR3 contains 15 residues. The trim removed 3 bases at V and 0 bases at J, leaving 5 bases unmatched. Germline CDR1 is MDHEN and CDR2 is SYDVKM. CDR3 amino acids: CASSLPGTVSYEQYF. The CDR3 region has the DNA TGTGCCAGCAGTTTGCCCGGGACAGTCTCCTACGAGCAGTACTTC.